Here is one TCR beta chain with its context. Methods used by the authors: Amplification from reference gene primers served as the basis for estimated nucleated cell counts. Sequencing was performed with immunoSEQ multiplex PCR; in TCRdb, only in-frame clones are kept and a portion is missing. D and trimming were read from the DNA, whereas the V and J calls and clone size are those reported in that table. This table holds fewer than 200,000 clones, about 74% found once. The sample comes from a study of blood T cell repertoires in COVID-19. For the study at large: Collection of acute and convalescent COVID-19 samples took place in the United States, Italy and Spain. From T cells, B-cell-depleted T cells, or PBMCs came the material, which was cDNA or gDNA.

This receptor was taken from a woman aged 80 or older with acute or convalescent COVID-19. The specimen was peripheral blood.

In DNA, the CDR3 is TGCGCCAGCAGCTCGCCCGTAGCAGGGTCTAAAAACATTCAGTACTTC. This codes for CASSSPVAGSKNIQYF. The chain combines TRBV5-1 with TRBJ2-4, with D perhaps matching TRBD1 (5 bases). Germline CDR1 SGHRS, CDR2 YFSETQ. V was clipped by 3 bases and J by 4 bases, with 17 bases between them. The length of the CDR3 is 16 residues.